Following are 18 T cell receptor beta chains from one sample sequenced in a study of blood T cell repertoires in COVID-19. Using immunoSEQ multiplex PCR, the repertoire was profiled, and TCRdb retains in-frame clones only, with some absent. The table records tens of thousands of clones, 83% of them present only once. Sequencing was carried out using peripheral blood. The receptors derive from an older woman with acute or convalescent COVID-19.

This chain uses TRBV18 with TRBJ1-5; 7 bases fit TRBD1. J was trimmed by 2 bases and V by 4 bases; bases with no gene match: 8. Germline CDR1 and CDR2: KGHSH and LQKENI. This CDR3 is built from 16 residues. As DNA, the CDR3 is TGTGCCAGCTCACGCGGTATCACAGGGGGCAATCAGCCCCAGCATTTT. This translates into CASSRGITGGNQPQHF.

J is TRBJ2-3 and V is TRBV7-2, with 9 bases aligning to TRBD1. This CDR3 region has 16 residues. With V trimmed by 1 base and J by 5 bases, 7 bases remained unmatched. Germline loops: CDR1 SGHTA, CDR2 FQGNSA. DNA of the CDR3: TGTGCCAGCAGCTTAGTTTTGACAGGGGGAAGAGATACGCAGTATTTT. This sequence encodes CASSLVLTGGRDTQYF.

This clone appeared a single time. V gene TRBV7-8 combines with J gene TRBJ1-5; D is ambiguous. Germline CDR1 and CDR2: SGHVS and FQNEAQ. Trimming stripped 1 base from V and 4 bases from J, with 14 bases between. This CDR3 is 16 amino acids long. This chain's CDR3 is CASSLVGSLRNQPQHF. The CDR3 nucleotides read TGTGCCAGCAGCTTAGTCGGGTCGTTAAGGAATCAGCCCCAGCATTTT.

This clone appeared once. The chain has TRBV30 and TRBJ2-1; TRBD1 might be the D (6 bases). Germline CDR1 GTSNPN, CDR2 SVGIG (reference sequence). Trimming took 3 bases from V and 6 from J, leaving 18 bases between them. The CDR3 has 15 residues. CDR3 nucleotide sequence: TGTGCCTGGAGAAAGACCAGGGGAGTCTCCAATGAGCAGTTCTTC. Its translation is CAWRKTRGVSNEQFF.

The chain has TRBV28 and TRBJ1-2; D possibly corresponds to TRBD1 (5 bases). V lost 6 bases and J lost 0, with 20 bases in between. Germline V gene sequence: CDR1 MDHEN, CDR2 SYDVKM. The CDR3 loop spans 17 amino acids. CDR3 protein: CASSPAAGLKANYGYTF. The CDR3 DNA reads as TGTGCCAGCAGCCCCGCGGCGGGACTCAAGGCTAACTATGGCTACACCTTC.

The rearrangement links TRBV19 to TRBJ1-2; no clear D. This CDR3 region has 12 residues. Trimming pared 7 bases from V and 7 bases from J, leaving 13 bases between. Germline V gene lookup returns CDR1 LNHDA and CDR2 SQIVND (reference sequence). Here the CDR3 DNA reads TGTGCCAGTACCCGCCCCGGTAGTGGCTACACCTTC. Amino acid sequence: CASTRPGSGYTF.

The rearrangement joins TRBV7-9 to TRBJ1-5; D gene uncertain. Trimming shortened V by 5 bases and J by 3 bases, and 8 bases separated the two germline ends. Germline lookup yields CDR1 SEHNR and CDR2 FQNEAQ (reference sequence). The CDR3 length is 13 residues. CDR3 protein: CASSRGVNQPQHF. The CDR3 bases are TGTGCCAGCAGCCGCGGTGTCAATCAGCCCCAGCATTTT.

V is TRBV7-9 and J is TRBJ1-1, with 7 bases aligning to TRBD1. Germline V gene data show CDR1 as SEHNR and CDR2 as FQNEAQ (reference sequence). The CDR3 totals 14 residues. The V and J ends lost 0 bases and 7 bases, in that order; junction bases with no gene match: 5. The CDR3 reads CASSLALGQREAFF. The CDR3 bases are TGTGCCAGCAGCTTAGCGCTGGGACAGCGTGAAGCTTTCTTT.

The rearrangement links TRBV15 to TRBJ2-1; 8 bases align to TRBD1. Per germline, CDR1 LNHNV and CDR2 YYDKDF (reference sequence). With 3 bases clipped from V and 7 bases from J, the junction kept 2 bases outside the gene matches. This CDR3 has 13 residues. The CDR3 region is CATSRDRANEQFF. The CDR3 coding sequence is TGTGCCACCAGCAGGGACAGGGCGAATGAGCAGTTCTTC.

The chain couples TRBV6-1 to TRBJ1-5, with 7 nucleotides matching TRBD1. CDR1 and CDR2 from the germline V gene are MNHNS and SASEGT. Germline trimming cut 2 bases from V and 5 bases from J; bases unmatched to any gene: 6. The CDR3 covers 15 residues. The CDR3 spells CASSEQGEVDQPQHF. In nucleotides, the CDR3 is TGTGCCAGCAGTGAACAGGGGGAGGTAGATCAGCCCCAGCATTTT.

This rearrangement joins TRBV7-8 to TRBJ1-2; tentative D call: TRBD1 (6 bases). V was clipped by 4 bases and J by 5 bases, with 17 bases between them. The CDR3 is 15 residues long. The germline gives CDR1 SGHVS, CDR2 FQNEAQ. CDR3 bases: TGTGCCAGCAGCTCTCCGGGACACCTGCTTTATGGCTACACCTTC. This sequence encodes CASSSPGHLLYGYTF.

V gene TRBV7-9 combines with J gene TRBJ1-1, with a weak D call TRBD1 (5 bases). The CDR3 is 14 residues long. V lost 2 bases and J 4 bases, leaving 11 bases between the germline ends. Germline V lookup: CDR1 SEHNR, CDR2 FQNEAQ (reference sequence). This CDR3 reads CASSLMGLGTEAFF. CDR3 bases: TGTGCCAGCAGCTTAATGGGACTTGGCACTGAAGCTTTCTTT.

In this sample, this clone turned up a few times. The chain carries TRBV7-9 and TRBJ1-2; tentatively, D is TRBD1 (6 bases). V lost 5 bases, J lost 4 bases, and 11 bases lay in between. This CDR3 is built from 13 residues. CDR1 SEHNR and CDR2 FQNEAQ come from the germline V gene (reference sequence). The CDR3 DNA sequence: TGTGCCAGCAGCCCCTGGACAGTCTATGGCTACACCTTC. Its translation: CASSPWTVYGYTF. The variable domain in full, completed from reference TRBV7-9 and TRBJ1-2, reads DTGVSQNPRHKITKRGQNVTFRCDPISEHNRLYWYRQTLGQGPEFLTYFQNEAQLEKSRLLSDRFSAERPKGSFSTLEIQRTEQGDSAMYLCASSPWTVYGYTFGSGTRLTVV.

The rearrangement links TRBV19 to TRBJ2-1, with D unclear. CDR3 length: 14 amino acids. Deletions cut 4 bases from V and 0 bases from J, with 7 bases between. The germline V gene encodes CDR1 LNHDA and CDR2 SQIVND (reference sequence). The CDR3 spells CASSRVSSYNEQFF. In DNA form, the CDR3 reads TGTGCCAGTAGTAGAGTTAGCTCCTACAATGAGCAGTTCTTC. The full variable domain, rest sourced from reference TRBV19 and TRBJ2-1, is DGGITQSPKYLFRKEGQNVTLSCEQNLNHDAMYWYRQDPGQGLRLIYYSQIVNDFQKGDIAEGYSVSREKKESFPLTVTSAQKNPTAFYLCASSRVSSYNEQFFGPGTRLTVL.

This chain joins TRBV3-1 (or the pseudogene TRBV3-2) and TRBJ1-5; 7 bases line up with TRBD1. The CDR3 has 17 amino acids. Per the germline V gene, CDR1 is LGHDT and CDR2 is YNNKEL (reference sequence). J lost 2 bases, V lost 2 bases, and 9 bases had no gene match. The CDR3 loop is CASSQSGTVEGNQPQHF. Here the CDR3 DNA reads TGTGCCAGCAGCCAATCCGGGACAGTGGAGGGCAATCAGCCCCAGCATTTT.

V gene TRBV19 combines with J gene TRBJ1-1, with 7 nucleotides matching TRBD1. The junction had 9 bases not matched to a gene; V was cut back by 6 bases and J by 8 bases. CDR3 size: 13 residues. From germline, CDR1 is LNHDA and CDR2 SQIVND (reference sequence). The CDR3 sequence is CASSNRGSREAFF. DNA for the CDR3: TGTGCCAGTAGCAACAGGGGCTCGAGAGAAGCTTTCTTT.

The genes are TRBV6-5 and TRBJ1-6; 7 nucleotides align to TRBD1. Germline V gene lookup returns CDR1 MNHEY and CDR2 SVGAGI. J lost 14 bases, V lost 5 bases, and 9 bases had no gene match. The length of the CDR3 is 13 residues. The CDR3 DNA reads TGTGCCAGCAGTCGTACAGGGGACCAGGCCCTCCACTTT. Amino acid sequence: CASSRTGDQALHF.

This clone has just a few counts. The chain is built from TRBV19 and TRBJ2-2, with D unresolved. Trimming removed 6 bases at V and 2 bases at J, with 13 bases between. The CDR3 loop spans 15 amino acids. The germline CDR1 and CDR2 sequences are LNHDA and SQIVND (reference sequence). The CDR3, as DNA: TGTGCCAGTAGCCTCTTTCTGTCTAACACCGGGGAGCTGTTTTTT. Amino acids: CASSLFLSNTGELFF.